Reported below is one TCR beta chain. This receptor's antigen is unknown. The input lacks base qualities; no much larger clone sits a single base away. Genomic DNA was used as template for profiling of TCR beta VDJ combinations and CDR3 sequences. An Illumina HiSeq 2000 was the platform used for TCR repertoire sequencing. On the authors' methods: TRBV/TRBJ rearrangement plots, CDR3 size and DJ length profiles, and Simpson's diversity index were used to evaluate the repertoires. The immunodominant clone was defined as the most abundant DNA sequence in deep sequencing data. CDR3 amino acid sequences were screened for sharing across subjects and were compared with published repertoires and the VDJdb database. TCRdb reprocessed the public reads (quality trimming at Q25 with fastp, clone calling with MiXCR) and kept in-frame beta chains. Rows matching on CDR3 protein sequence are summarized as one entry with the most common DNA and genes. The V and J calls shown here were made by TCRdb, not taken from the authors' results. The sample contains roughly 180,000 distinct CDR3 sequences, approximately 49% of them found a single time. Jointly, the top ten make up approximately 2.9% of the sample.

This sample is drawn from a study of CD8+CD57+ T cells in acquired aplastic anemia (dated by TCRdb to 2016 to 2018). Concerning the study at large: Extracted DNA from sorted CD4+ and CD8+ cells averaged around 3.3 ug, ranging from roughly 0.17 to 27.4 ug. For healthy donor samples, the average read count was around 9.8 million for CD4+ cells and roughly 12 million for CD8+ cells.

The full study reports these points: Approximately 31 CD8+ CDR3 sequences were found in both patients and controls but appeared to be highly expressed in patients and within the immunodominant clones of the patients. No significant difference in CD8+ Simpson's diversity was found between patients and healthy controls (P=0.060).

In this study, sorted CD4+ and CD8+ T cells from the blood of healthy subjects and of severe aplastic anemia patients had their TCR repertoires deep-sequenced. Ficoll-Paque density gradient centrifugation was used to isolate peripheral blood mononuclear cells. Before DNA extraction, CD4+ and CD8+ T cells were sorted with FACS or magnetic beads. The CDR3 holds 13 amino acids from the cysteine to the phenylalanine. Only the CDR3 DNA stays, 39 bases, in frame from base 1. From a lookup of the germline V gene (reference sequence), CDR1 and CDR2 are SEHNR and FQNEAQ. Sequenced sample: sorted CD4+, CD8+, or CD8+CD57+ T cells (not recorded which) from PBMCs. The TCR originated in a human donor in good health. The receptor chain draws on TRBV7-9 and TRBJ1-2, with TRBD1 matching 7 junction bases. The DNA reads TGTGGGAGCAGCTTAGACAGGGACTATGGCTACACCTTC. It is translated as CGSSLDRDYGYTF.